These 27 T cell receptor beta chains came from one sample sequenced in a study of cytomegalovirus exposure and HLA in healthy donors. Clones were sequenced by immunoSEQ multiplex PCR, and TCRdb holds only the in-frame ones, with some missing. The data show some 250,000 clones, with around 90% seen just once and 0.37% held by the top ten. Material: PBMCs. These receptors came from a woman between 18 and 29 years old in good health and CMV-seronegative.

The chain joins TRBV6-1 to TRBJ2-3; 15 bases map to TRBD2. CDR3 length: 16 residues. V shed 4 bases and J 3 bases; nucleotides not matched to a gene: 2. Germline V gene sequence: CDR1 MNHNS, CDR2 SASEGT. The CDR3 bases are TGTGCCAGCAGTGCCGGGACTAGCGGGGGGACAGATACGCAGTATTTT. Protein: CASSAGTSGGTDTQYF.

The CDR3 spells CASSFGLAYEQYF. The CDR3 nucleotides read TGTGCCAGCAGCTTCGGACTCGCCTACGAGCAGTACTTC. The rearrangement links TRBV5-8 to TRBJ2-7; a weak D match, TRBD2 (5 bases). The V end lost 2 bases, the J end lost 2 bases, and 8 bases lay between the germline ends. The germline CDR1 and CDR2 sequences are SGHTS and YDEGEE. The length of the CDR3 is 13 residues.

The J gene is TRBJ1-6, the V gene TRBV28; 10 nucleotides line up with TRBD1. Germline V lookup: CDR1 MDHEN, CDR2 SYDVKM. CDR3 size: 16 residues. Germline trimming cut 2 bases from V and 7 bases from J; bases unmatched to any gene: 5. This CDR3 reads CASSLPTGGRNSPLHF. CDR3 sequence (DNA): TGTGCCAGCAGTTTACCGACAGGGGGCCGGAATTCACCCCTCCACTTT.

J is TRBJ1-3 and V is TRBV28; D is uncertain. V gave up 8 bases and J gave up 4 bases, with 24 bases separating them. The germline V gene has CDR1 MDHEN and CDR2 SYDVKM. The CDR3 has 17 amino acids. The CDR3 sequence: CASYPMPGSREGNTIYF. Written as DNA, the CDR3 is TGTGCCAGCTACCCTATGCCCGGGTCTCGAGAGGGAAACACCATATATTTT.

The V and J genes are TRBV6-1 and TRBJ1-1, with a tentative D call TRBD1 (5 bases). This CDR3 comprises 18 residues. Germline V gene sequence: CDR1 MNHNS, CDR2 SASEGT. V was pared by 3 bases and J by 0 bases, with 20 bases between. DNA for the CDR3: TGTGCCAGCAGTGATTGGGTGGCAGGGCTTACTTTGAACACTGAAGCTTTCTTT. The encoded protein is CASSDWVAGLTLNTEAFF.

The chain is built from TRBV5-1 and TRBJ2-5; 7 bases are shared with TRBD1. Germline V gives CDR1 SGHRS, CDR2 YFSETQ. The trim removed 4 bases at V and 1 base at J, leaving 4 bases unmatched. The CDR3 loop spans 14 amino acids. The CDR3 sequence is CASSNGQVQETQYF. Written as DNA, the CDR3 is TGCGCCAGCAGCAACGGACAGGTCCAAGAGACCCAGTACTTC.

This chain links TRBV28 with TRBJ1-5; D is unresolved. The CDR3 runs 17 residues. V was pared by 2 bases and J by 4 bases, with 18 bases between. Per germline, CDR1 MDHEN and CDR2 SYDVKM. For the CDR3, the DNA is TGTGCCAGCAGTTTACCTTTATCACAGTCCACAAATCAGCCCCAGCATTTT. This translates into CASSLPLSQSTNQPQHF.

This sequence joins TRBV7-2 and TRBJ1-1, with 9 bases that match TRBD1. V lost 7 bases and J lost 10; bases outside the gene matches: 13. The CDR3 covers 14 residues. Germline V gene data show CDR1 as SGHTA and CDR2 as FQGNSA. CDR3 region: CASTSTVGQGAAFF. CDR3 bases: TGTGCCAGCACCTCAACTGTGGGACAGGGTGCAGCTTTCTTT.

The rearrangement joins TRBV10-3 to TRBJ1-2; tentative D call: TRBD1 (6 bases). The CDR3 has 12 amino acids. V was trimmed by 7 bases and J by 4 bases, leaving 10 bases between them. The germline CDR1 and CDR2 sequences are ENHRY and SYGVKD. The CDR3 DNA sequence: TGTGCCATCAAGGGGACACCCTATGGCTACACCTTC. This codes for CAIKGTPYGYTF.

This chain connects TRBV7-8 to TRBJ1-1; the match to TRBD1 covers 9 bases. The CDR3 totals 14 residues. V lost 4 bases, J lost 7 bases, and 7 bases stayed unmatched. Germline V gene lookup returns CDR1 SGHVS and CDR2 FQNEAQ. The CDR3 loop is CASSYTGGAGEAFF. The CDR3 nucleotides are TGTGCCAGCAGCTATACAGGGGGCGCCGGTGAAGCTTTCTTT. The full variable domain, completed using reference TRBV7-8 and TRBJ1-1, is GAGVSQSPRYKVAKRGQDVALRCDPISGHVSLFWYQQALGQGPEFLTYFQNEAQLDKSGLPSDRFFAERPEGSVSTLKIQRTQQEDSAVYLCASSYTGGAGEAFFGQGTRLTVV.

About this clone itself: The junction does not match germline at one end; this may be a read error. The chain combines TRBV9 with TRBJ1-1; 9 nucleotides match TRBD1. The CDR3 totals 13 residues. Germline CDR1 is SGDLS and CDR2 is YYNGEE. The CDR3 nucleotides are TGTGCCAGCAGTGTAGGACAGGGGAACGAAGCTTTCTTT. Its translation: CASSVGQGNEAFF.

In nucleotides, the CDR3 is TGTGCCAGCTCACCAACGGGGTCTTTCGGAAACACCATATATTTT. It is translated as CASSPTGSFGNTIYF. The genes are TRBV18 and TRBJ1-3; D unresolved. The CDR3 is 15 residues long. Trimming left V 2 bases short and J 4 bases short, with 12 bases between. Germline V CDR1 and CDR2: KGHSH, LQKENI.

This clone has a count of ten or more. The rearrangement uses TRBV2 and TRBJ2-7; tentatively, D is TRBD2 (5 bases). V was pared by 6 bases and J by 0 bases, with 18 bases between. Germline V lookup: CDR1 SNHLY, CDR2 FYNNEI. The CDR3 sequence is 16 residues long. The CDR3 loop reads CASSVRVGLYSYEQYF. The CDR3 DNA sequence: TGTGCCAGCAGCGTGAGAGTTGGACTTTACTCCTACGAGCAGTACTTC.

The gene calls are TRBV9 and TRBJ2-7, with 7 nucleotides matching TRBD1. V was pared by 4 bases and J by 5 bases, with 9 bases of the junction left unmatched. The CDR3 consists of 14 residues. CDR1 is SGDLS, CDR2 YYNGEE, per germline. CDR3 nucleotide sequence: TGTGCCAGCAGCCCGACAGGGCTAATCGACGAGCAGTACTTC. Translated, it gives CASSPTGLIDEQYF.

About this clone itself: One end of the junction varies from germline; a read error may be responsible. The chain uses TRBV5-4 and TRBJ2-5, with D possibly being TRBD2 (7 bases). The V gene's germline CDR1 is SGHNT and CDR2 YYREEE (reference sequence). The CDR3 extends over 15 amino acids. The CDR3 sequence is CASSKTGGHQETQYF. CDR3 coding DNA: TGTGCCAGCAGCAAGACCGGGGGGCACCAGGAGACCCAGTACTTC.

The chain combines TRBV30 with TRBJ2-4, with 7 bases fitting TRBD2. Germline V gene lookup returns CDR1 GTSNPN and CDR2 SVGIG (reference sequence). V dropped 0 bases and J dropped 2; count of bases not matched to a gene: 7. CDR3 length: 16 amino acids. This CDR3 is CAWSVNREGTKNIQYF. The DNA for the CDR3 is TGTGCCTGGAGTGTAAATAGGGAGGGAACCAAAAACATTCAGTACTTC.

V and J are TRBV5-6 and TRBJ2-3; D possibly corresponds to TRBD2 (6 bases). V was shortened by 5 bases and J by 6 bases, with 25 bases between the two germline ends. This CDR3 is built from 17 residues. Germline V gives CDR1 SGHDT, CDR2 YYEEEE. CDR3 amino acids: CASSQLAGTRSSDTQYF. CDR3 DNA sequence: TGTGCCAGCAGTCAACTCGCCGGGACTCGAAGCTCGGATACGCAGTATTTT.

This chain links TRBV28 with TRBJ2-1; 11 bases fit TRBD2. CDR1 and CDR2 (germline): MDHEN, SYDVKM. Trimming at V came to 6 bases and at J to 4 bases, leaving 2 bases not matched to a gene. This CDR3 has 14 amino acids. For the CDR3, the DNA is TGTGCCAGCAGAGGGACTAGCGGTTACAATGAGCAGTTCTTC. It yields the protein CASRGTSGYNEQFF.

V usage is TRBV25-1 and J usage is TRBJ2-3; 8 positions match TRBD2. The CDR3 loop spans 14 amino acids. V was clipped by 8 bases and J by 4 bases; unmatched bases: 8. CDR1 is MGHDK, CDR2 SYGVNS, per germline. CDR3 region: CASSGLARSDTQYF. The CDR3 nucleotides are TGTGCCAGCTCTGGACTAGCTAGATCAGATACGCAGTATTTT.

This rearrangement joins TRBV28 to TRBJ2-7; weak D call: TRBD1 (6 bases). The CDR3 is 13 amino acids. The ends were cut back, 10 bases at V and 1 base at J, with 14 bases in the middle. Germline V gene sequence: CDR1 MDHEN, CDR2 SYDVKM. This chain's CDR3 is CATTAGQSYEQYV. In nucleotides, the CDR3 is TGTGCCACGACGGCCGGACAGTCCTACGAGCAGTACGTC.

The chain has TRBV4-3 and TRBJ2-1; possibly TRBD1 for D (6 bases). There are 14 residues in the CDR3. The germline V and J ends were trimmed by 0 bases and 12 bases, with 15 bases remaining between them. Germline V gene sequence: CDR1 LGHNA, CDR2 YSLEER. CDR3 bases: TGCGCCAGCAGCCAAGACCTGTGGGACATCGGGCAGTTCTTC. Translation: CASSQDLWDIGQFF.

The chain uses TRBV10-1 and TRBJ1-5; no clear D gene. Looked up from germline, CDR1 is WNHNN and CDR2 is SYGVQD (reference sequence). The ends were cut back, 3 bases at V and 9 bases at J, with 6 bases in the middle. The CDR3 runs to 11 residues. The CDR3 coding sequence is TGCGCCAGCAGTGATGGCGGGCCCCAGCATTTT. Encoded protein: CASSDGGPQHF.

In DNA, the CDR3 is TGTGCCAGCACCAAGGACAGGGGATCGTCGGTCTACGAGCAGTACTTC. Translated, it gives CASTKDRGSSVYEQYF. The genes are TRBV5-6 and TRBJ2-7; 9 bases agree with TRBD1. V dropped 6 bases and J dropped 3; count of bases not matched to a gene: 13. The germline V gene has CDR1 SGHDT and CDR2 YYEEEE. This CDR3 contains 16 residues.

This chain joins TRBV7-9 and TRBJ1-1, with 8 bases lining up with TRBD1. From germline, CDR1 is SEHNR and CDR2 FQNEAQ (reference sequence). V lost 5 bases to trimming and J lost 3 bases; unmatched junction nucleotides: 5. The CDR3 length is 14 residues. The chain's CDR3 is CASSLQGVDTEAFF. The DNA of the CDR3 is TGTGCCAGCAGCCTACAGGGGGTTGACACTGAAGCTTTCTTT. Full variable domain (rest looked up from reference TRBV7-9 and TRBJ1-1): DTGVSQNPRHKITKRGQNVTFRCDPISEHNRLYWYRQTLGQGPEFLTYFQNEAQLEKSRLLSDRFSAERPKGSFSTLEIQRTEQGDSAMYLCASSLQGVDTEAFFGQGTRLTVV.

The chain is built from TRBV30 and TRBJ2-3; TRBD1 agrees at 10 bases. Germline values: CDR1 GTSNPN, CDR2 SVGIG (reference sequence). This CDR3 is 14 amino acids long. V shed 0 bases, J shed 4 bases, and the junction held 1 base outside the gene matches. Written as DNA, the CDR3 is TGTGCCTGGAGTGTAGGACAGGGGGCAGATACGCAGTATTTT. Translation: CAWSVGQGADTQYF.

The chain joins TRBV5-1 to TRBJ1-1; 11 bases match TRBD1. Germline-derived CDR1 and CDR2 are SGHRS and YFSETQ. Trimming removed 4 bases from V and 1 base from J; junction bases left unmatched: 6. This CDR3 is built from 16 residues. The chain's CDR3 is CASSPGTGGENTEAFF. The CDR3 DNA reads as TGCGCCAGCAGCCCAGGGACAGGGGGAGAGAACACTGAAGCTTTCTTT.

This clone was observed once. The identical CDR3 is also encoded by other nucleotide sequences in the sample. J is TRBJ1-1 and V is TRBV5-1; 8 nucleotides agree with TRBD1. The trim removed 10 bases at V and 5 bases at J, leaving 13 bases unmatched. The germline CDR1 and CDR2 sequences are SGHRS and YFSETQ. This CDR3 contains 14 residues. The CDR3 loop is CASSAGTGGTEAFF. The CDR3 coding sequence is TGCGCCTCCAGTGCCGGGACAGGAGGGACTGAAGCTTTCTTT. Based on the CDR3 plus reference TRBV5-1 and TRBJ1-1, the full variable domain is KAGVTQTPRYLIKTRGQQVTLSCSPISGHRSVSWYQQTPGQGLQFLFEYFSETQRNKGNFPGRFSGRQFSNSRSEMNVSTLELGDSALYLCASSAGTGGTEAFFGQGTRLTVV.